The 5 T cell receptor beta chains below were found in one sample sequenced in a study of T cell repertoires in cytomegalovirus infection. MiXCR, run by TCRdb on the reads, gives a single entry per CDR3 protein. Here the sample spans 150,000 to 200,000 distinct CDR3 sequences, under 25% being singletons. Sequencing input: PBMCs. These receptors originate from a human donor in good health (CMV status not recorded). Some clones in this sample may be carry-over from other donors' samples.

This clonotype was counted a few times. The chain employs TRBV28 and TRBJ2-6; a possible D gene is TRBD1 (6 bases). V was trimmed by 6 bases and J by 2 bases, leaving 14 bases between them. The CDR3 consists of 16 residues. Germline lookup yields CDR1 MDHEN and CDR2 SYDVKM. The CDR3 sequence: CASSPYRDTGANVLTF. As DNA, the CDR3 is TGTGCCAGCAGCCCTTACCGGGACACTGGGGCCAACGTCCTGACTTTC.

This clonotype has just a few counts. The V call is TRBV23-1, the J call TRBJ1-5; 10 nucleotides align to TRBD1. TRBV23-1 is given ORF status, its function remaining uncertain. CDR3 length: 15 residues. The J segment lost 2 bases and the V segment lost 9 bases, leaving 7 bases of the junction unmatched. The chain's CDR3 is CARRTGGDCNQPQHF. DNA for the CDR3: TGCGCCAGACGGACAGGGGGTGATTGCAATCAGCCCCAGCATTTT.

The sample holds a few counts of this clonotype. The chain has TRBV13 and TRBJ2-3; TRBD2 might be the D (6 bases). CDR1 is PRHDT and CDR2 is FYEKMQ in the germline V gene (reference sequence). CDR3 length: 15 residues. The V end was cut by 2 bases, the J end by 2 bases, with 11 bases between. CDR3 sequence: CASSLWGEPTDTQYF. CDR3 DNA: TGTGCCAGCAGCTTATGGGGGGAGCCCACAGATACGCAGTATTTT.

This clonotype has ten or more counts. The chain combines TRBV7-8 with TRBJ2-5; D is perhaps TRBD2 (6 bases). The CDR3 contains 15 residues. With 5 bases removed from V and 5 bases from J, the gap between germline ends came to 18 bases. CDR1 SGHVS and CDR2 FQNEAQ come from the germline V gene. The CDR3 region is CASSASGDSRETQYF. In DNA form, the CDR3 reads TGTGCCAGCAGCGCCTCGGGGGACTCGAGGGAGACCCAGTACTTC.

The chain uses TRBV7-2 and TRBJ2-3, with 13 bases lining up with TRBD2. Trimming at V came to 6 bases and at J to 4 bases, leaving 10 bases not matched to a gene. This CDR3 comprises 17 residues. Per the germline V gene, CDR1 is SGHTA and CDR2 is FQGNSA. The chain's CDR3 is CASSSLLLAGGSDTQYF. The CDR3 nucleotides are TGTGCCAGCAGTTCGCTCCTACTAGCGGGAGGGTCAGATACGCAGTATTTT.